This entry lists 10 T cell receptor beta chains sequenced from one sample in a study of STAT5B mutations in CD4+ large granular lymphocyte leukemia. The assay was immunoSEQ multiplex PCR, and TCRdb's table has in-frame clones only and misses some. The sample includes 30,000 to 40,000 clones, more than 55% seen only once; the top ten take 2.7%. Source material: CD4+ T cells from blood buffy coats. The receptors were sampled from a human donor in good health.

The chain combines TRBV7-2 with TRBJ2-2; D is undetermined. The CDR3 length is 15 residues. Germline lookup yields CDR1 SGHTA and CDR2 FQGNSA. Trimming left V 0 bases short and J 6 bases short, with 11 bases between. The CDR3 DNA follows: TGTGCCAGCAGCTTAGCGCTTGGCAGTGCCGGGGAGCTGTTTTTT. This sequence encodes CASSLALGSAGELFF.

This clone was counted between two and nine times. This chain connects TRBV11-1 to TRBJ1-3, with D uncertain. Looked up from germline, CDR1 is SGHAT and CDR2 is FQDESV (reference sequence). The CDR3 has 13 amino acids. Trimming left V 2 bases short and J 0 bases short, with 2 bases between. The CDR3 spells CASSLNSGNTIYF. The CDR3, as DNA: TGTGCCAGCAGCTTAAACTCTGGAAACACCATATATTTT.

The chain recombines TRBV7-2 with TRBJ1-3; D gene uncertain. Germline CDR1 is SGHTA and CDR2 is FQGNSA. V lost 3 bases and J lost 7, with 4 bases in between. The CDR3 spans 11 residues. The CDR3 sequence: CASSFLNTIYF. The CDR3 DNA reads TGTGCCAGCAGCTTTTTGAACACCATATATTTT.

The chain combines TRBV11-1 with TRBJ1-1; 11 bases match TRBD1. CDR1 is SGHAT, CDR2 FQDESV, per germline (reference sequence). Trimming cost V 5 bases and J 3 bases; bases outside gene matches: 5. The CDR3 contains 15 residues. The CDR3 region is CASSHRTGGYTEAFF. DNA of the CDR3: TGTGCCAGCAGCCATCGGACAGGGGGCTACACTGAAGCTTTCTTT.

The rearrangement joins TRBV19 to TRBJ2-6, with 9 bases aligning to TRBD1. The CDR3 contains 19 residues. J was trimmed by 0 bases and V by 4 bases; bases with no gene match: 10. Germline lookup yields CDR1 LNHDA and CDR2 SQIVND (reference sequence). The CDR3 reads CASSTSQGARYSGANVLTF. The CDR3 nucleotides are TGTGCCAGTAGTACCTCACAGGGGGCGAGGTACTCTGGGGCCAACGTCCTGACTTTC.

This clone was found once. CDR3 region: CASSQALGLAGYEQYF. CDR3 bases: TGCGCCAGCAGCCAAGCCCTCGGACTAGCGGGGTACGAGCAGTACTTC. This chain joins TRBV4-3 and TRBJ2-7; TRBD2 matches 12 bases. This CDR3 has 16 residues. CDR1 and CDR2 (germline): LGHNA, YSLEER. V was pared by 1 base and J by 4 bases, with 5 bases of the junction left unmatched.

This chain uses TRBV14 with TRBJ2-2, with TRBD1 identical over 7 bases. This CDR3 spans 14 amino acids. Per the germline V gene, CDR1 is SGHDN and CDR2 is FVKESK. V trimming: 1 base; J trimming: 4 bases; junction bases outside the gene matches: 0. The CDR3 here is CASSQAGGTGELFF. CDR3 DNA sequence: TGTGCCAGCAGCCAAGCAGGGGGCACCGGGGAGCTGTTTTTT.

This chain links TRBV7-2 with TRBJ2-2; 8 bases fit TRBD1. Germline CDR1 SGHTA, CDR2 FQGNSA. The CDR3 length is 16 residues. Losses at the gene ends were 5 bases for V and 1 base for J; bases not matched to a gene: 6. CDR3 residues: CASSRPGTGNTGELFF. CDR3 DNA: TGTGCCAGCAGCAGGCCCGGGACAGGGAACACCGGGGAGCTGTTTTTT.

This chain connects TRBV12-5 to TRBJ2-7; 10 bases are a match to TRBD1. CDR1 and CDR2 (germline): LGHNT, FRNRAP. This CDR3 is 13 amino acids long. V shed 9 bases and J 5 bases; nucleotides not matched to a gene: 7. The CDR3 region has the DNA TGTGCTAGCTCGGGGACAGGGGAGCACGAGCAGTACTTC. This translates into CASSGTGEHEQYF.

The CDR3 region has the DNA TGTGCCAGTAACCTGCAGGGGGCGGGTCAGCCCCAGCATTTT. As protein: CASNLQGAGQPQHF. The rearrangement links TRBV19 to TRBJ1-5; 8 bases match TRBD1. The CDR3 contains 14 residues. Germline CDR1 reads LNHDA; CDR2 reads SQIVND (reference sequence). V was pared by 7 bases and J by 6 bases, with 8 bases of the junction left unmatched.